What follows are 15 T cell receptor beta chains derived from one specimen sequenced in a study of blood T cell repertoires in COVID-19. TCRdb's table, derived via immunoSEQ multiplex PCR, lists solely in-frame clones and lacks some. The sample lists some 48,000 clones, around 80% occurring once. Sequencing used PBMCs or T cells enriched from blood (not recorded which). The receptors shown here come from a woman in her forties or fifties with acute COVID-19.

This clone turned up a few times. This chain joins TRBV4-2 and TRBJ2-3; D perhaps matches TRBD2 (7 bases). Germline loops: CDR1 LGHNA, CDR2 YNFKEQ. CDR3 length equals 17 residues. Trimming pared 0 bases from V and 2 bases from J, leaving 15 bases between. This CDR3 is CASSQDQGGGATDTQYF. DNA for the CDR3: TGTGCCAGCAGCCAAGATCAGGGTGGGGGGGCCACAGATACGCAGTATTTT.

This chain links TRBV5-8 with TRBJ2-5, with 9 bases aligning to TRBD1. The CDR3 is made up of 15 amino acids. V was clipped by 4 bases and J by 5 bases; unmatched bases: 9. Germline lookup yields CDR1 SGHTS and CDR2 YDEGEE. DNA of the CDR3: TGTGCCAGCAGCCCAGGACAGGGGCTCCTTGAGACCCAGTACTTC. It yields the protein CASSPGQGLLETQYF.

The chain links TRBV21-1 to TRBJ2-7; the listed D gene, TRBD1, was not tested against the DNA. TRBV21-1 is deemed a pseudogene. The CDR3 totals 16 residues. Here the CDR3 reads CASSKGKGRGPYEQYF. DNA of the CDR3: TGTGCCAGCAGCAAAGGGAAGGGCAGGGGCCCCTACGAGCAGTACTTC.

The CDR3 protein is CAISKQANYGYTF. CDR3 sequence (DNA): TGTGCCATCAGTAAACAGGCTAACTATGGCTACACCTTC. The chain uses TRBV10-3 and TRBJ1-2; the D gene is possibly TRBD1 (5 bases). The CDR3 loop spans 13 amino acids. CDR1 is ENHRY, CDR2 SYGVKD, per germline. V was clipped by 5 bases and J by 0 bases, with 7 bases between them.

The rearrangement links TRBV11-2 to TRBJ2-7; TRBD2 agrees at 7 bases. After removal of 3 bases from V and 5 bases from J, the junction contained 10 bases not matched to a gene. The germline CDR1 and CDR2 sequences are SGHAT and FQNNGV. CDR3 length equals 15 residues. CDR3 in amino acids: CASSFLGGSIDEQYF. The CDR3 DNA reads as TGTGCCAGCAGCTTCCTTGGCGGGAGCATCGACGAGCAGTACTTC.

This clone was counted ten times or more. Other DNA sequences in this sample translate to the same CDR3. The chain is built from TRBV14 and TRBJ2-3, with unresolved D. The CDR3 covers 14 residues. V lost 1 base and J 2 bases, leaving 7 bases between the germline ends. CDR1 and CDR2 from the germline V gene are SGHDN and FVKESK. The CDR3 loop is CASSQGRHTDTQYF. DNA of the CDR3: TGTGCCAGCAGCCAAGGCAGGCACACAGATACGCAGTATTTT.

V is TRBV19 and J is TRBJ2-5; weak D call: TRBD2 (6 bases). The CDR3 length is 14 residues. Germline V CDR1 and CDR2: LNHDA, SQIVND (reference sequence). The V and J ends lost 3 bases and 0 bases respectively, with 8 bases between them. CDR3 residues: CASSIGDYQETQYF. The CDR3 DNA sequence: TGTGCCAGTAGTATTGGGGACTACCAAGAGACCCAGTACTTC. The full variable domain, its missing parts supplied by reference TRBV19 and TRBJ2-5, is DGGITQSPKYLFRKEGQNVTLSCEQNLNHDAMYWYRQDPGQGLRLIYYSQIVNDFQKGDIAEGYSVSREKKESFPLTVTSAQKNPTAFYLCASSIGDYQETQYFGPGTRLLVL.

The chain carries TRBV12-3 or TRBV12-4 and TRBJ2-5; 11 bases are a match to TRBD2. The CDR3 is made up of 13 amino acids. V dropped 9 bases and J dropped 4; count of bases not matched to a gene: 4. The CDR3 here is CASPLAGGETQYF. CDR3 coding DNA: TGTGCCAGTCCCCTAGCGGGGGGAGAGACCCAGTACTTC.

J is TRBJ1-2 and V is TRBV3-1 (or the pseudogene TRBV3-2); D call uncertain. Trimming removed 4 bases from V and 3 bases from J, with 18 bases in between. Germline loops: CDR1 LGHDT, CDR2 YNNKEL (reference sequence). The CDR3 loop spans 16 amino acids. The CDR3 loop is CASSPHSTNPDYGYTF. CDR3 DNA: TGTGCCAGCAGCCCCCACTCGACAAACCCCGACTATGGCTACACCTTC.

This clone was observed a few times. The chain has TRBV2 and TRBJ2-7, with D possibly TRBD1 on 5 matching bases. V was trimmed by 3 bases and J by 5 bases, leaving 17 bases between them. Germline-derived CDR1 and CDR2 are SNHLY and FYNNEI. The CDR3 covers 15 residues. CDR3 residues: CASSEQGPLGNEQYF. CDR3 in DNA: TGTGCCAGCAGTGAGCAGGGCCCGTTGGGGAACGAGCAGTACTTC. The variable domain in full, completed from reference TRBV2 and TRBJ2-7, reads EPEVTQTPSHQVTQMGQEVILRCVPISNHLYFYWYRQILGQKVEFLVSFYNNEISEKSEIFDDQFSVERPDGSNFTLKIRSTKLEDSAMYFCASSEQGPLGNEQYFGPGTRLTVT.

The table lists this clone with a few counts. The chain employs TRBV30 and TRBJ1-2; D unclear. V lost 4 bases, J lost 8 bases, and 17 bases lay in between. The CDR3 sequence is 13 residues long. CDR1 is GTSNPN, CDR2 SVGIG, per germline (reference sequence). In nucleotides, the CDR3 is TGTGCCTGGACCCTCCCGGGTCGAGGGGGCTACACCTTC. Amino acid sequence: CAWTLPGRGGYTF.

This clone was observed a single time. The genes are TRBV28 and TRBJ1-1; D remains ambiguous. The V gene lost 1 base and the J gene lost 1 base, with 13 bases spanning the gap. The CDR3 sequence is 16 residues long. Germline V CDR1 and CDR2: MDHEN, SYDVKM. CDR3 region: CASSLSGQLGNTEAFF. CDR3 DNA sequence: TGTGCCAGCAGTTTATCAGGCCAGCTGGGGAACACTGAAGCTTTCTTT.

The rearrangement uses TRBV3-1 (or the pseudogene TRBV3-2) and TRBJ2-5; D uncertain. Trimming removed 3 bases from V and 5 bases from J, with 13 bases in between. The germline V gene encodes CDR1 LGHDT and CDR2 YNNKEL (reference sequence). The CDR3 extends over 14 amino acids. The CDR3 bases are TGTGCCAGCAGCCAGCACTGGGCAACGGAGACCCAGTACTTC. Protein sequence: CASSQHWATETQYF.

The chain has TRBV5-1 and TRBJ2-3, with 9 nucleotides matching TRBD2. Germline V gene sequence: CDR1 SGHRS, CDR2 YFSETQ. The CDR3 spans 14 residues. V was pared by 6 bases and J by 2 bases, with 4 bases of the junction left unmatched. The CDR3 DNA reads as TGCGCCAGCAAAGGCGGGGGGGCCACAGATACGCAGTATTTT. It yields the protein CASKGGGATDTQYF.

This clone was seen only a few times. The chain's CDR3 is CASSPTLGTSGGHEQFF. CDR3 bases: TGTGCCAGCAGCCCGACCCTAGGGACTAGCGGGGGCCATGAGCAGTTCTTC. This chain connects TRBV3-1 (or the pseudogene TRBV3-2) to TRBJ2-1, with 14 bases that match TRBD2. With 4 bases clipped from V and 8 bases from J, the junction kept 10 bases outside the gene matches. CDR1 is LGHDT, CDR2 YNNKEL, per germline (reference sequence). This CDR3 comprises 17 residues.